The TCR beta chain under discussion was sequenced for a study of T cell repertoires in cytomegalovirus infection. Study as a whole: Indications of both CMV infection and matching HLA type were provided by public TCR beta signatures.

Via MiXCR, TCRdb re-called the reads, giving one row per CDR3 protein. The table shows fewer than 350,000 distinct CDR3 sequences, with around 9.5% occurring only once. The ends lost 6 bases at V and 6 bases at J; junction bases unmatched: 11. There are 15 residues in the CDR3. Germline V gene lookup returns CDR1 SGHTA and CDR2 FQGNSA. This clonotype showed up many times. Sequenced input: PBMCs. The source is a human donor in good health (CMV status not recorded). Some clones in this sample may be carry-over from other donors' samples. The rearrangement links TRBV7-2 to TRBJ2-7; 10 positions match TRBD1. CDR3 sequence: CASSKQGGQGFEQYF. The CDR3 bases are TGTGCCAGCAGTAAACAGGGGGGACAGGGGTTCGAGCAGTACTTC.